The rows below give T cell receptor beta chains drawn from one sample of a study of blood T cell repertoires in COVID-19. TCRdb keeps only in-frame clones here, not all; method: immunoSEQ multiplex PCR. The sample lists under 95,000 clones, 65% to 90% occurring once. The sample comprised peripheral blood. Receptors originate from a woman of 80 years or more with acute or convalescent COVID-19. Each CDR3 is given with its conserved first and last residue. A D gene is named only where the DNA matches it firmly. Expanded clones are given a class, and other clones once, few, many or no size at all.

abundance,v_gene,d_gene,j_gene,CDR3nt,CDR3aa
once,TRBV11-2,NA,TRBJ2-7,TGTGCCAGCAGCTTAGATTGGTTAGCTAACGAGCAGTACTTC,CASSLDWLANEQYF
NA,TRBV11-3,TRBD2,TRBJ2-1,TGTGCCAGCAGCTCCGGACTAGCGCCCCACAATGAGCAGTTCTTC,CASSSGLAPHNEQFF
NA,TRBV11-2,NA,TRBJ1-5,TGTGCCAGCAGCTTAGATCAGAGGGTGGGTCAGCCCCAGCATTTT,CASSLDQRVGQPQHF
NA,TRBV19,NA,TRBJ1-5,TGTGCCAGTAGTCCCTGGCCCAATCAGCCCCAGCATTTT,CASSPWPNQPQHF
NA,TRBV2,TRBD1,TRBJ1-1,TGTGCCAGCACCTTACAGGGGTTGGACACTGAAGCTTTCTTT,CASTLQGLDTEAFF
NA,TRBV19,NA,TRBJ1-2,TGTGCCAGTAGTACCTCCCAGTGGAAGGAGGGCTACACCTTC,CASSTSQWKEGYTF
once,TRBV25-1,NA,TRBJ2-7,TGTGCCAGCAGGCCCCCTGGGAGCTACGAGCAGTACTTC,CASRPPGSYEQYF
NA,TRBV30,TRBD1,TRBJ1-5,TGTGCCTGGAGTGTCCCTGGGACAGGGAATCAGCCCCAGCATTTT,CAWSVPGTGNQPQHF
NA,TRBV5-1,TRBD1,TRBJ1-2,TGCGCCAGCAGCTTGGGGGACAGGCCCCTCTATGGCTACACCTTC,CASSLGDRPLYGYTF
NA,TRBV21-1,NA,TRBJ1-2,TGTGCCAGTAAATTGGCAGGGGCCGTATCGGGTTATGGCTACACCTTC,CASKLAGAVSGYGYTF
NA,TRBV6-6,NA,TRBJ1-3,TGTGCCAGCAGTTACGGGAGCTCTGGAAACACCATATATTTT,CASSYGSSGNTIYF
NA,TRBV5-1,TRBD2,TRBJ2-7,TGCGCCAGCAGATCCGGGACTAGCGGGGTCTACGAGCAGTACTTC,CASRSGTSGVYEQYF
NA,TRBV2,NA,TRBJ1-1,TGTGCCAGCGGAGGAGGCCCGGGGGAGGTCACTGAAGCTTTCTTT,CASGGGPGEVTEAFF
NA,TRBV6-6,TRBD1,TRBJ1-6,TGTGCCAGTAACGACAGGGGCTTAGATTCACCCCTCCACTTT,CASNDRGLDSPLHF
NA,TRBV7-9,NA,TRBJ1-4,TGTGCCAGCAGCCCCTGGACAGCCGACGGGGAAAAACTGTTTTTT,CASSPWTADGEKLFF
NA,TRBV25-1,TRBD1,TRBJ1-1,TGTGCCAGCAGTTCATACAGGGGGAACACTGAAGCTTTCTTT,CASSSYRGNTEAFF
once,TRBV2,TRBD2,TRBJ2-2,TGTGCCAGCAGTGAACACGGGGGGGCGGTCGGGGAGCTGTTTTTT,CASSEHGGAVGELFF
NA,TRBV2,NA,TRBJ2-2,TGTGCCAGCAGTTCTCTGACTTGGGCCGGGGAGCTGTTTTTT,CASSSLTWAGELFF
medium-sized,TRBV7-7,NA,TRBJ2-7,TGTGCTAGCAGCTTAGTGGCGGGGACGAACTACGAGCAGTACTTC,CASSLVAGTNYEQYF
NA,TRBV18,NA,TRBJ1-4,TGTGCCAGCTCACCTCCCGGCACCGGGGCAACTAATGAAAAACTGTTTTTT,CASSPPGTGATNEKLFF